These 17 T cell receptor beta chains share one sample of origin, sequenced in a study of identical twins. TCRdb reprocessed the 5' RACE reads via MiXCR and lists one record per CDR3 protein. The sample lists 470,000 or so distinct CDR3 sequences; approximately 24% were seen once. The same data also went into a second study, on T cells expressing NK-cell markers.

Sequencing was carried out using CD4+ T cells sorted from blood. The source is a woman aged 18-29 years in good health.

The genes are TRBV27 and TRBJ1-5; D unresolved. Trimming left V 5 bases short and J 7 bases short, with 12 bases between. CDR3 length equals 13 residues. CDR1 MNHEY and CDR2 SMNVEV come from the germline V gene (reference sequence). The CDR3 nucleotides read TGTGCCAGCAGTGCGACTCAATGGCAGCCCCAGCATTTT. Translation gives CASSATQWQPQHF.

Many counts were recorded for this clonotype. V gene TRBV25-1 combines with J gene TRBJ2-2, with D maybe TRBD2 (5 bases). The CDR3 is 13 residues long. CDR1 MGHDK and CDR2 SYGVNS come from the germline V gene. V was pared by 3 bases and J by 5 bases, with 7 bases between. CDR3 in amino acids: CASSEAGTGELFF. The CDR3 DNA follows: TGTGCCAGCAGTGAGGCGGGTACCGGGGAGCTGTTTTTT.

A few counts support this clonotype. This chain uses TRBV20-1 with TRBJ1-2; unclear D gene. Germline V gives CDR1 DFQATT, CDR2 SNEGSKA (reference sequence). V lost 8 bases to trimming and J lost 2 bases, with 12 bases between them. The CDR3 extends over 12 amino acids. The CDR3 nucleotides read TGCAGTACCCCGGGGATCAACTATGGCTACACCTTC. It translates to CSTPGINYGYTF.

This clonotype was detected only a few times. The rearrangement uses TRBV3-1 and TRBJ1-4; D may be TRBD1 (5 bases). The CDR3 sequence is 16 residues long. The germline V and J ends were trimmed by 2 bases and 2 bases, with 12 bases remaining between them. Germline V lookup: CDR1 LGHDT, CDR2 YNNKEL (reference sequence). In DNA form, the CDR3 reads TGTGCCAGCAGCCAAAGACGTGGGACGACTAATGAAAAACTGTTTTTT. It translates to CASSQRRGTTNEKLFF.

This clonotype was detected a few times. The chain carries TRBV7-2 and TRBJ1-1; D perhaps matches TRBD1 (6 bases). Germline CDR1 and CDR2: SGHTA and FQGNSA. CDR3 length: 14 amino acids. V lost 8 bases and J 0 bases, leaving 13 bases between the germline ends. The CDR3, as DNA: TGTGCCAGCTGGGGGGGGGGCATGAACACTGAAGCTTTCTTT. Translation: CASWGGGMNTEAFF.

In this sample, this clonotype turned up many times. The chain joins TRBV12-3 or TRBV12-4 to TRBJ2-1; tentative D call: TRBD2 (5 bases). V gave up 1 base and J gave up 10 bases, with 5 bases separating them. This CDR3 comprises 11 residues. The CDR3 reads CASSLGREQFF. The CDR3 coding sequence is TGTGCCAGCAGTTTAGGGAGGGAGCAGTTCTTC.

In its sample, this clonotype was seen many times. The rearrangement uses TRBV5-4 and TRBJ2-1; TRBD2 matches 9 bases. CDR1 and CDR2 from the germline V gene are SGHNT and YYREEE (reference sequence). This CDR3 is 16 amino acids long. V shed 4 bases, J shed 4 bases, and the junction held 9 bases outside the gene matches. In DNA form, the CDR3 reads TGTGCCAGCAGCCGGATGGCTAGCGGGACGTACAATGAGCAGTTCTTC. Protein: CASSRMASGTYNEQFF.

This clonotype came up a few times. J is TRBJ2-2 and V is TRBV7-2; the D call may be TRBD1 or TRBD2 (5 bases each). The CDR3 has 15 residues. V dropped 3 bases and J dropped 8 bases, with 16 bases sitting between them. The germline gives CDR1 SGHTA, CDR2 FQGNSA. The CDR3 DNA is TGTGCCAGCAGCTTTAGGGGCGCGGGCTCTGGGGAGCTGTTTTTT. This encodes CASSFRGAGSGELFF.

V and J are TRBV21-1 and TRBJ2-5; TRBD1 is the table's D call and was not checked against the DNA. TRBV21-1 is recorded as a pseudogene. This CDR3 contains 20 residues. CDR3 in DNA: TGTGCCAGCAGCAAAGGAAACCATTCCTACAGGCGAATAGGCCAAGAGACCCAGTACTTC. It encodes CASSKGNHSYRRIGQETQYF.

The rearrangement joins TRBV10-3 to TRBJ2-3; TRBD2 matches at 10 bases. J gave up 0 bases and V 6 bases, and 9 bases lay outside the gene matches. The CDR3 totals 17 residues. CDR1 ENHRY and CDR2 SYGVKD come from the germline V gene. For the CDR3, the DNA is TGTGCCATCAGCCCTTTCAGCGGGGGGGCAAGCACAGATACGCAGTATTTT. Amino acids: CAISPFSGGASTDTQYF.

The J gene is TRBJ1-2, the V gene TRBV5-1, with D possibly being TRBD1 (6 bases). The V and J ends lost 2 bases and 5 bases respectively, with 16 bases between them. CDR1 SGHRS and CDR2 YFSETQ come from the germline V gene. The CDR3 spans 15 residues. CDR3 amino acids: CASSFTGTSLYGYTF. Written as DNA, the CDR3 is TGCGCCAGCAGCTTTACAGGGACGAGCCTTTATGGCTACACCTTC.

This rearrangement joins TRBV7-2 to TRBJ2-1; tentatively, D is TRBD2 (5 bases). V was shortened by 5 bases and J by 14 bases, with 19 bases between the two germline ends. The CDR3 is made up of 13 amino acids. CDR1 and CDR2 from the germline V gene are SGHTA and FQGNSA. The CDR3 spells CASSPTTRPGKFF. The CDR3 DNA reads TGTGCCAGCAGCCCTACTACGCGGCCCGGGAAGTTCTTC.

The V call is TRBV20-1, the J call TRBJ2-7; either TRBD1 or TRBD2 may fit D (5 bases each). CDR3 length equals 14 residues. Germline-derived CDR1 and CDR2 are DFQATT and SNEGSKA (reference sequence). V gave up 3 bases and J gave up 6 bases, with 18 bases separating them. In DNA form, the CDR3 reads TGCAGTGCTAGGGGGCAATTTGGGGGTCCCGAGCAGTACTTC. Its translation is CSARGQFGGPEQYF.

The chain has TRBV15 and TRBJ2-1; D is undetermined. The V gene lost 2 bases and the J gene lost 9 bases, with 11 bases spanning the gap. Germline lookup yields CDR1 LNHNV and CDR2 YYDKDF (reference sequence). The CDR3 sequence is 13 residues long. This chain's CDR3 is CATSRTSVGEQFF. The DNA of the CDR3 is TGTGCCACCAGCAGAACCTCCGTCGGTGAGCAGTTCTTC. Drawing the rest from reference TRBV15 and TRBJ2-1, the complete variable domain is DAMVIQNPRYQVTQFGKPVTLSCSQTLNHNVMYWYQQKSSQAPKLLFHYYDKDFNNEADTPDNFQSRRPNTSFCFLDIRSPGLGDTAMYLCATSRTSVGEQFFGPGTRLTVL.

The table lists this clonotype with a few counts. The chain has TRBV6-2 or TRBV6-3 and TRBJ2-7; weak D call: TRBD2 (5 bases). Germline assignment: CDR1 MNHEY and CDR2 SVGEGT. This CDR3 is built from 13 residues. V lost 10 bases to trimming and J lost 4 bases, with 17 bases between them. CDR3 region: CATWSLGSYEQYF. The DNA for the CDR3 is TGTGCCACCTGGTCCCTAGGGAGTTACGAGCAGTACTTC.

The CDR3 region is CASSFGLGDLGYGYTF. CDR3 in DNA: TGTGCCAGCAGCTTCGGGTTGGGCGATTTGGGGTATGGCTACACCTTC. This chain connects TRBV12-3 or TRBV12-4 to TRBJ1-2, with D hard to call. The CDR3 consists of 16 residues. Trimming took 6 bases from V and 5 from J, leaving 22 bases between them.

This clonotype has more than one count but fewer than ten. The chain carries TRBV20-1 and TRBJ1-2, with D maybe TRBD1 (6 bases). CDR3 length: 12 amino acids. Trimming removed 5 bases from V and 7 bases from J, with 14 bases in between. Germline lookup yields CDR1 DFQATT and CDR2 SNEGSKA (reference sequence). CDR3 bases: TGCAGTGCTCGCCTGGGAGGGGGTGGCTACACCTTC. It is translated as CSARLGGGGYTF.